This TCR beta chain derives from a study of T cells expressing NK-cell markers. Looked up from germline, CDR1 is DFQATT and CDR2 is SNEGSKA (reference sequence). The CDR3 sequence is 13 residues long. A 5'RACE template switching approach incorporating UMIs was used to make TCR beta cDNA. Reanalyzing the 5' RACE reads, TCRdb keeps one entry per CDR3 protein, without DNA. The listing records about 160,000 distinct CDR3 sequences. The source material was blood T cells: a sorted CD56 or NKG2C T cell subset, CD4+ or CD8+ T cells, or bulk PBMC T cells (not recorded which). The chain uses TRBV20-1 and TRBJ2-2. This receptor was obtained from a woman aged 18 to 75 in good health. The CDR3: CSARQRNTGELFF.